Sequencing of this T cell receptor (beta chain) was carried out in a study of CD8+ T cells in alopecia areata. Looking at the study overall: Treated patients received severity scores based on the percentage of scalp area affected.

Study results and limitations: Within the top 100, expanded CD8+ clones significantly decreased with tofacitinib, as did scalp clonality. Higher clonality and more expanded CD8+ clones appeared in lesional than normal scalp. A large proportion of expanded lesional clones were detected persisting in scalp and blood during tofacitinib.

Indicated treatment: oral pan-JAK inhibitor, 5-10 mg twice daily. It was cDNA, reverse transcribed from extracted RNA, that served as the sequencing template. Using immunoSEQ multiplex PCR, the repertoire was profiled, and TCRdb retains in-frame clones only, with some absent. The sample has 210,000 or so clones, under 70% seen once. Trimming removed 4 bases from V and 6 bases from J, with 13 bases in between. The CDR3 covers 15 residues. Germline V CDR1 and CDR2: SGHVS, FQNEAQ. A word on this clone: Its antigen is not identified.

The input for sequencing was CD4+ T cells sorted from blood, taken at week 44, from a patient treated with tofacitinib. The chain combines TRBV7-8 with TRBJ2-6; D is perhaps TRBD2 (6 bases). This sequence was found in a human donor with alopecia areata. CDR3 bases: TGTGCCAGCAGCTCTGGTAGCGGACTGGCCAACGTCCTGACTTTC. It yields the protein CASSSGSGLANVLTF.